This T cell receptor (beta chain) was captured by sequencing in a study of CXCR3-negative and CXCR3-positive naive CD8 T cells. Broader study findings: CXCR3-expressing naive cells carried TRB CDR3s more hydrophobic than those of CXCR3-negative naive cells. Memory cells differed in TRBV-TRBJ usage, but naive CXCR3-negative and CXCR3-positive cells had similar usage.

With UMI labels, 5' RACE was used to prepare the TRB cDNA libraries. Following a re-call of the 5' RACE reads, TCRdb has one entry per CDR3 protein and lacks DNA. The data include fewer than 80,000 distinct CDR3 sequences; the top ten clones carry approximately 1.5%. As regards this clonotype: Antigen specificity is unknown.

Within the CD8+ T cell compartment, naive cells were CD45RO-CCR7+CD27+CD95-. This CDR3 comprises 17 residues. Germline V gives CDR1 MGHDK, CDR2 SYGVNS. The source is a human donor in good health. Some clones in this sample may be carry-over from other donors' samples. Sequenced sample: naive CXCR3- CD8+ T cells from blood. Subset defined: CD45RO-CCR7+CD27+CD95- naive CD8+ T cells lacking CXCR3 (TNR3-). V gene TRBV25-1 combines with J gene TRBJ2-5; TCRdb returns TRBD1, unconfirmable since there is no DNA. The CDR3 protein is CASSVHLPGQPSETQYF.